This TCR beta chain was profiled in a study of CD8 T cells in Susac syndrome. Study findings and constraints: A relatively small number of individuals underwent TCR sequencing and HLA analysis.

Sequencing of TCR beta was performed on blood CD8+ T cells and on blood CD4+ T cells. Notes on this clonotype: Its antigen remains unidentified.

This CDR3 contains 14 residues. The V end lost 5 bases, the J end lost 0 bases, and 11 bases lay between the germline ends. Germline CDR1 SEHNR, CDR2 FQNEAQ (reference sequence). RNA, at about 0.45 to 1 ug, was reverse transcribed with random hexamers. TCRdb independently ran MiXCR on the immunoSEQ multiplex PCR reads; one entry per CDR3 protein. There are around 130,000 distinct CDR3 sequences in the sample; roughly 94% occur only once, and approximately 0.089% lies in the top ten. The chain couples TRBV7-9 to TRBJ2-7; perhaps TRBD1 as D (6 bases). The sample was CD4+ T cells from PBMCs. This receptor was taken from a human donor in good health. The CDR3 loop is CASSGTGNSYEQYF. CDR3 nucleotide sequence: TGTGCCAGCAGCGGAACAGGGAACTCCTACGAGCAGTACTTC. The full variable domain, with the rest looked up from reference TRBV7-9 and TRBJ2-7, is DTGVSQNPRHKITKRGQNVTFRCDPISEHNRLYWYRQTLGQGPEFLTYFQNEAQLEKSRLLSDRFSAERPKGSFSTLEIQRTEQGDSAMYLCASSGTGNSYEQYFGPGTRLTVT.